The 27 T cell receptor beta chains below come from one sample, sequenced in a study of blood T cell repertoires in COVID-19. Method: immunoSEQ multiplex PCR; TCRdb's copy keeps in-frame clones and lacks some. The profile shows a few hundred thousand clones, just under 90% of them singletons. The sequenced material came from peripheral blood. Receptors originate from a woman in her thirties or forties with acute or convalescent COVID-19.

V is TRBV7-6 and J is TRBJ1-1; TRBD1 might be the D (6 bases). Per germline, CDR1 SGHVS and CDR2 FNYEAQ. Trimming left V 6 bases short and J 4 bases short, with 27 bases between. The CDR3 is made up of 18 amino acids. Here the CDR3 reads CASSERPRGAAFGTEAFF. In DNA form, the CDR3 reads TGTGCCAGCAGTGAACGACCACGGGGGGCCGCATTCGGCACTGAAGCTTTCTTT.

The J gene is TRBJ2-1, the V gene TRBV14; a weak D match, TRBD1 (5 bases). V lost 1 base to trimming and J lost 4 bases, with 11 bases between them. The germline V gene has CDR1 SGHDN and CDR2 FVKESK. This CDR3 spans 15 amino acids. Here the CDR3 reads CASSQVWTNYNEQFF. The CDR3 DNA is TGTGCCAGCAGCCAAGTGTGGACAAATTACAATGAGCAGTTCTTC.

J is TRBJ2-7 and V is TRBV18, with 7 bases lining up with TRBD2. Per the germline V gene, CDR1 is KGHSH and CDR2 is LQKENI. This CDR3 has 14 residues. Unmatched junction bases numbered 11, after V lost 6 bases and J lost 6 bases. The CDR3 here is CASSPSGNRLEQYV. As DNA, the CDR3 is TGTGCCAGCTCTCCCAGCGGGAACAGACTCGAGCAGTACGTC.

The chain combines TRBV6-2 or TRBV6-3 with TRBJ1-5; no definite D call. The CDR3 extends over 16 amino acids. Germline CDR1 reads MNHEY; CDR2 reads SVGEGT. Trimming left V 6 bases short and J 1 base short, with 16 bases between. The CDR3 loop is CASSPSRARSNQPQHF. CDR3 coding DNA: TGTGCCAGCAGCCCTTCGAGGGCTCGGAGCAATCAGCCCCAGCATTTT.

This chain joins TRBV13 and TRBJ2-2; TRBD1 is a possible D gene (5 bases). Trimming left V 6 bases short and J 0 bases short, with 11 bases between. This CDR3 comprises 15 residues. The germline CDR1 and CDR2 sequences are PRHDT and FYEKMQ (reference sequence). CDR3 sequence (DNA): TGTGCCAGCAGAGGGGTCTCTGCGAACACCGGGGAGCTGTTTTTT. It yields the protein CASRGVSANTGELFF.

CDR3 DNA: TGTGCCAGCAGTTTATCCGGAAGGCAGGGGGCCATTTATGGCTACACCTTC. Translating it yields CASSLSGRQGAIYGYTF. The gene calls are TRBV27 and TRBJ1-2, with 8 nucleotides matching TRBD1. V dropped 0 bases and J dropped 5; count of bases not matched to a gene: 11. The CDR3 contains 17 residues. Germline V gene data show CDR1 as MNHEY and CDR2 as SMNVEV (reference sequence).

This chain connects TRBV19 to TRBJ2-2; D is perhaps TRBD1 (5 bases). V dropped 4 bases and J dropped 4 bases, with 22 bases sitting between them. Germline values: CDR1 LNHDA, CDR2 SQIVND (reference sequence). There are 18 residues in the CDR3. The CDR3 DNA reads TGTGCCAGTAGTACCTTTCAAAGTAGGGGAAAGGGCACCGGGGAGCTGTTTTTT. This codes for CASSTFQSRGKGTGELFF.

This clone turned up a few times. The chain uses TRBV5-6 and TRBJ1-1; unclear D gene. The germline V gene has CDR1 SGHDT and CDR2 YYEEEE. The CDR3 covers 16 residues. Between the trimmed V and J ends, which lost 3 bases and 0 bases, there was a span of 15 bases. The CDR3 sequence is CASSSGSASLNTEAFF. The CDR3 DNA follows: TGTGCCAGCAGCTCAGGTTCAGCATCCCTGAACACTGAAGCTTTCTTT. Looking up the rest from reference TRBV5-6 and TRBJ1-1 gives the full variable domain: DAGVTQSPTHLIKTRGQQVTLRCSPKSGHDTVSWYQQALGQGPQFIFQYYEEEERQRGNFPDRFSGHQFPNYSSELNVNALLLGDSALYLCASSSGSASLNTEAFFGQGTRLTVV.

V and J are TRBV27 and TRBJ1-5; 7 nucleotides agree with TRBD1. CDR1 MNHEY and CDR2 SMNVEV come from the germline V gene (reference sequence). The CDR3 spans 14 residues. The junction had 2 bases not matched to a gene; V was cut back by 3 bases and J by 3 bases. CDR3 sequence reads: CASSLTGTNQPQHF. The CDR3 DNA follows: TGTGCCAGCAGTTTGACAGGGACCAATCAGCCCCAGCATTTT.

V is TRBV11-2 and J is TRBJ1-1; TRBD1 aligns across 7 bases. CDR1 is SGHAT, CDR2 FQNNGV, per germline. The V gene end was trimmed by 3 bases and the J gene end by 8 bases; junction bases not matched to a gene: 6. The length of the CDR3 is 13 residues. The CDR3 DNA sequence: TGTGCCAGCAGCTTCACGGCGACAGGGGAAGCTTTCTTT. Its translation is CASSFTATGEAFF.

V is TRBV6-6 and J is TRBJ1-2; D uncertain. Germline CDR1 and CDR2: MNHNY and SVGAGI (reference sequence). The CDR3 spans 14 residues. Trimming stripped 0 bases from V and 7 bases from J, with 12 bases between. In DNA form, the CDR3 reads TGTGCCAGCAGTTACTCTGGGCGCAAATCTGGCTACACCTTC. Amino acid sequence: CASSYSGRKSGYTF.

The V and J genes are TRBV9 and TRBJ1-2; D is ambiguous. The germline V and J ends were trimmed by 1 base and 8 bases, with 12 bases remaining between them. Germline CDR1 and CDR2: SGDLS and YYNGEE. The CDR3 length is 13 residues. The CDR3 protein is CASSVSGSGGYTF. CDR3 DNA sequence: TGTGCCAGCAGCGTATCGGGGTCGGGCGGCTACACCTTC. The full variable domain, rest sourced from reference TRBV9 and TRBJ1-2, is DSGVTQTPKHLITATGQRVTLRCSPRSGDLSVYWYQQSLDQGLQFLIQYYNGEERAKGNILERFSAQQFPDLHSELNLSSLELGDSALYFCASSVSGSGGYTFGSGTRLTVV.

The chain recombines TRBV19 with TRBJ2-3; 7 bases line up with TRBD1. V gave up 3 bases and J gave up 5 bases; unmatched junction bases: 8. The CDR3 loop spans 15 amino acids. Germline V gene sequence: CDR1 LNHDA, CDR2 SQIVND (reference sequence). In DNA form, the CDR3 reads TGTGCCAGTAGTATCATCGACAGGGTAGGAGATACGCAGTATTTT. This sequence encodes CASSIIDRVGDTQYF.

The chain uses TRBV6-1 and TRBJ1-1; D gene ambiguous. This CDR3 contains 16 residues. Germline V gene data show CDR1 as MNHNS and CDR2 as SASEGT. V was pared by 0 bases and J by 4 bases, with 15 bases between. Written as DNA, the CDR3 is TGTGCCAGCAGTGAAGCAGCGGACCCTTTTTTCACTGAAGCTTTCTTT. This sequence encodes CASSEAADPFFTEAFF.

This rearrangement joins TRBV3-1 (or the pseudogene TRBV3-2) to TRBJ1-5; D is undetermined. V was cut by 0 bases and J by 6 bases, with 12 bases left in between. The CDR3 covers 15 residues. The germline gives CDR1 LGHDT, CDR2 YNNKEL (reference sequence). As DNA, the CDR3 is TGTGCCAGCAGCCAAGACCCTGGAGTTAGTCAGCCCCAGCATTTT. It encodes CASSQDPGVSQPQHF.

The chain joins TRBV29-1 to TRBJ1-2, with TRBD1 matching over 12 bases. The CDR3 is 15 residues long. J lost 8 bases, V lost 4 bases, and 11 bases had no gene match. Per germline, CDR1 SQVTM and CDR2 ANQGSEA. CDR3 DNA: TGCAGCGTTGCCGGGACAGGGGGCCCTCTAGGGGGCTACACCTTC. Translating gives CSVAGTGGPLGGYTF.

The V gene is TRBV10-1, the J gene TRBJ2-3, with TRBD2 matching 15 bases. The J segment lost 0 bases and the V segment lost 4 bases, leaving 8 bases of the junction unmatched. The CDR3 extends over 19 amino acids. Looked up from germline, CDR1 is WNHNN and CDR2 is SYGVQD (reference sequence). The CDR3 protein is CASSGSPGTSGGSTDTQYF. The CDR3 DNA reads as TGCGCCAGCAGTGGGAGTCCCGGGACTAGCGGGGGGAGCACAGATACGCAGTATTTT.

The chain links TRBV18 to TRBJ2-7; D perhaps matches TRBD1 (6 bases). The CDR3 runs to 16 residues. The germline gives CDR1 KGHSH, CDR2 LQKENI. With 3 bases removed from V and 7 bases from J, the gap between germline ends came to 22 bases. The CDR3 region has the DNA TGTGCCAGCTCACCTTTCGGTCCGTACAGGGTGGAAGAGCAGTACGTC. It translates to CASSPFGPYRVEEQYV.

The rearrangement joins TRBV13 to TRBJ1-2; a weak D match, TRBD1 (5 bases). Trimming took 2 bases from V and 2 from J, leaving 6 bases between them. Germline V gene sequence: CDR1 PRHDT, CDR2 FYEKMQ (reference sequence). The CDR3 totals 13 residues. In nucleotides, the CDR3 is TGTGCCAGCAGCTTACAGGGAAACTATGGCTACACCTTC. Residues: CASSLQGNYGYTF.

The chain uses TRBV4-1 and TRBJ2-2; 7 bases line up with TRBD2. The CDR3 sequence is 18 residues long. Germline V lookup: CDR1 MGHRA, CDR2 YSYEKL. After removal of 2 bases from V and 1 base from J, the junction contained 10 bases not matched to a gene. CDR3 in DNA: TGCGCCAGCAGCCAATGGCGACTAGCCGTGAGGAACACCGGGGAGCTGTTTTTT. Its protein is CASSQWRLAVRNTGELFF.

This clone is a singleton in its sample. The chain carries TRBV6-1 and TRBJ2-7; TRBD2 matches 9 bases. The CDR3 covers 19 residues. The J segment lost 6 bases and the V segment lost 4 bases, leaving 22 bases of the junction unmatched. Germline loops: CDR1 MNHNS, CDR2 SASEGT. The CDR3 coding sequence is TGTGCCAGCAGTGTACGGGGTGCGAGCGGGGGGTCCCCACGGGGCGAGCAGTACGTC. It codes for CASSVRGASGGSPRGEQYV.

This chain joins TRBV19 and TRBJ1-2; tentatively, D is TRBD1 (6 bases). The CDR3 contains 14 residues. V was cut by 9 bases and J by 3 bases, with 17 bases left in between. Germline lookup yields CDR1 LNHDA and CDR2 SQIVND (reference sequence). The CDR3 reads CASLLVGGDYGYTF. The CDR3 nucleotides read TGTGCCAGCCTTTTGGTTGGGGGCGACTATGGCTACACCTTC. The full variable domain, in which reference TRBV19 and TRBJ1-2 provide the parts outside the CDR3, is DGGITQSPKYLFRKEGQNVTLSCEQNLNHDAMYWYRQDPGQGLRLIYYSQIVNDFQKGDIAEGYSVSREKKESFPLTVTSAQKNPTAFYLCASLLVGGDYGYTFGSGTRLTVV.

V is TRBV6-1 and J is TRBJ1-2; TRBD1 matches 7 bases. The V gene end was trimmed by 1 base and the J gene end by 6 bases; junction bases not matched to a gene: 2. In germline, CDR1 is MNHNS, CDR2 SASEGT. The CDR3 covers 13 residues. In DNA, the CDR3 is TGTGCCAGCAGTGAAGGACAGGGCGATGGCTACACCTTC. Translation gives CASSEGQGDGYTF.

This chain connects TRBV7-3 to TRBJ2-2; TRBD2 agrees at 9 bases. The length of the CDR3 is 16 residues. With 2 bases clipped from V and 3 bases from J, the junction kept 4 bases outside the gene matches. Germline V gene lookup returns CDR1 SGHTA and CDR2 FQGTGA. The CDR3 region is CASSLAGGHDTGELFF. The CDR3 nucleotides read TGTGCCAGCAGCTTAGCGGGGGGGCATGACACCGGGGAGCTGTTTTTT.

This sequence joins TRBV19 and TRBJ2-5; 11 bases are shared with TRBD2. The germline gives CDR1 LNHDA, CDR2 SQIVND (reference sequence). After removal of 5 bases from V and 4 bases from J, the junction contained 9 bases not matched to a gene. The CDR3 loop spans 16 amino acids. The CDR3 loop is CASSVSGGGTGETQYF. The CDR3 coding sequence is TGTGCCAGTAGTGTTAGCGGGGGGGGCACTGGAGAGACCCAGTACTTC.

The V and J genes are TRBV28 and TRBJ1-2; no definite D call. Germline V gene lookup returns CDR1 MDHEN and CDR2 SYDVKM. V lost 6 bases, J lost 4 bases, and 12 bases lay in between. This CDR3 spans 13 amino acids. Here the CDR3 DNA reads TGTGCCAGCAGACAACCGGGTGCCTATGGCTACACCTTC. The encoded protein is CASRQPGAYGYTF.

With respect to this clone: This same CDR3 is encoded by further DNA sequences in the sample. The rearrangement joins TRBV30 to TRBJ1-3; weak D call: TRBD1 (5 bases). Trimming removed 0 bases from V and 4 bases from J, with 10 bases in between. This CDR3 is built from 14 residues. CDR1 is GTSNPN, CDR2 SVGIG, per germline (reference sequence). CDR3 bases: TGTGCCTGGAGTGTAGGAGGGGTCGGAAACACCATATATTTT. Its translation: CAWSVGGVGNTIYF.